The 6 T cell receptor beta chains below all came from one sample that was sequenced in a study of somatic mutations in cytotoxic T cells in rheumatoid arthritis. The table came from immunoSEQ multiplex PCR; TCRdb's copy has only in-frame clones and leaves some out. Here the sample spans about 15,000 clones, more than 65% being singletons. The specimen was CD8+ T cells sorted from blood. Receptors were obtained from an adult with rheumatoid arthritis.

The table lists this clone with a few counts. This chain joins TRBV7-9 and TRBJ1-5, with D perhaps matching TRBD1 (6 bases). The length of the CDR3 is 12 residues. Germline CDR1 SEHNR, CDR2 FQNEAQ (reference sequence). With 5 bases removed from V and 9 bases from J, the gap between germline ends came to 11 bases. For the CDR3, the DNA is TGTGCCAGCAGCATGACAGGACGGCCCCAGCATTTT. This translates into CASSMTGRPQHF.

CDR3 region: CASSWGGEQPQHF. The CDR3 coding sequence is TGTGCCAGCAGTTGGGGGGGCGAGCAGCCCCAGCATTTT. The chain joins TRBV27 to TRBJ1-5; a possible D gene is TRBD1 (6 bases). The germline gives CDR1 MNHEY, CDR2 SMNVEV (reference sequence). The CDR3 runs to 13 residues. Trimming shortened V by 4 bases and J by 7 bases, and 11 bases separated the two germline ends.

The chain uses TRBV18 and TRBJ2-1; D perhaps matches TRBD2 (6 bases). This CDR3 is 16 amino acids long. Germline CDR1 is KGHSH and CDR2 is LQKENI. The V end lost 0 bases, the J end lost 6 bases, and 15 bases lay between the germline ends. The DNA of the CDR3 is TGTGCCAGCTCACCACCAGGAGGGGCCGCCGTCAATGAGCAGTTCTTC. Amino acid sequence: CASSPPGGAAVNEQFF.

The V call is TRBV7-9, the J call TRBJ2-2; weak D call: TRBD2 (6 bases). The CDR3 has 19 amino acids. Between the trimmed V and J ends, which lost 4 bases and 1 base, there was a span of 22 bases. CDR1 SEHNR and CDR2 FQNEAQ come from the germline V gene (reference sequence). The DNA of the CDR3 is TGTGCCAGCAGCTCGGTGGGAGGTGTAGCGGATATGAACACCGGGGAGCTGTTTTTT. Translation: CASSSVGGVADMNTGELFF.

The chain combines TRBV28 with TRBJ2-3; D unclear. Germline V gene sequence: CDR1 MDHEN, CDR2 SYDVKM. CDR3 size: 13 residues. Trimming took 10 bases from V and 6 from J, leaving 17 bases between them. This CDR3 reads CATQLATTDTQYF. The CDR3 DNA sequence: TGTGCCACTCAACTTGCGACAACCGATACGCAGTATTTT.

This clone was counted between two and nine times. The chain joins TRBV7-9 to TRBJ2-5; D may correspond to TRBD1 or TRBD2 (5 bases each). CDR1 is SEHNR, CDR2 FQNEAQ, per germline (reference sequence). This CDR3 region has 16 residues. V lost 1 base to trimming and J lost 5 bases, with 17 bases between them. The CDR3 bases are TGTGCCAGCAGCTTAGGGTGGGGCCCCGAGGGGGAGACCCAGTACTTC. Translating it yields CASSLGWGPEGETQYF. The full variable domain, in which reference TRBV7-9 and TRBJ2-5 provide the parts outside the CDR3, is DTGVSQNPRHKITKRGQNVTFRCDPISEHNRLYWYRQTLGQGPEFLTYFQNEAQLEKSRLLSDRFSAERPKGSFSTLEIQRTEQGDSAMYLCASSLGWGPEGETQYFGPGTRLLVL.